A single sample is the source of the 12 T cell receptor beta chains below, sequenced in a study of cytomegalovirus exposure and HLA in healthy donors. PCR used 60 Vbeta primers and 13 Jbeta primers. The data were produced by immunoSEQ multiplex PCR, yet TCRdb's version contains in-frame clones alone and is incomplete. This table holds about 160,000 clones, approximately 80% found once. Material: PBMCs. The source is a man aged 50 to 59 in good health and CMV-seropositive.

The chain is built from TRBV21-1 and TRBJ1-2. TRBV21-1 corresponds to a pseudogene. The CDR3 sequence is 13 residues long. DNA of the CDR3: TGTGCCAGCAGCAACGGAGGGAACTATGGCTACACCTTC. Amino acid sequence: CASSNGGNYGYTF.

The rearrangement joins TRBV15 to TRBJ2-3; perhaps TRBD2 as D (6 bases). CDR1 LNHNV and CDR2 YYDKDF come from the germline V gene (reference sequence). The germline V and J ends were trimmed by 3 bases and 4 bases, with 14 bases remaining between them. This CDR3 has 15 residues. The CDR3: CATSSPGDFADTQYF. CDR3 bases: TGTGCCACCAGCAGCCCCGGGGACTTCGCAGATACGCAGTATTTT.

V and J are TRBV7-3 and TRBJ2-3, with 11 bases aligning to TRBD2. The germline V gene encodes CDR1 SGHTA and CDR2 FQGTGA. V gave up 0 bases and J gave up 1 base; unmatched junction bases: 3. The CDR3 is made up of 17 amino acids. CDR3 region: CASSLTGLAGRTDTQYF. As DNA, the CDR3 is TGTGCCAGCAGCTTAACCGGACTAGCGGGCCGCACAGATACGCAGTATTTT.

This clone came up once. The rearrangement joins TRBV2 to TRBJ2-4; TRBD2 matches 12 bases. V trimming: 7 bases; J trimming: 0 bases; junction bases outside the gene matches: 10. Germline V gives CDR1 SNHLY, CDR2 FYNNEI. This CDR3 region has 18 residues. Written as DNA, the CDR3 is TGTGCCAGCATTGCCGGGACTAGCGGGCTGTTAGCCAAAAACATTCAGTACTTC. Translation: CASIAGTSGLLAKNIQYF. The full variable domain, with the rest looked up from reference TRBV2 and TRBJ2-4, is EPEVTQTPSHQVTQMGQEVILRCVPISNHLYFYWYRQILGQKVEFLVSFYNNEISEKSEIFDDQFSVERPDGSNFTLKIRSTKLEDSAMYFCASIAGTSGLLAKNIQYFGAGTRLSVL.

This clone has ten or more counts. CDR3 DNA: TGTGCCAGCAGCGGAGACACAGGGGGCGAAGGAAACACCATATATTTT. Translating it yields CASSGDTGGEGNTIYF. This chain joins TRBV11-3 and TRBJ1-3; TRBD1 matches at 9 bases. The CDR3 contains 16 residues. Germline CDR1 and CDR2: SGHNT and YENEEA. V lost 5 bases, J lost 4 bases, and 9 bases stayed unmatched.

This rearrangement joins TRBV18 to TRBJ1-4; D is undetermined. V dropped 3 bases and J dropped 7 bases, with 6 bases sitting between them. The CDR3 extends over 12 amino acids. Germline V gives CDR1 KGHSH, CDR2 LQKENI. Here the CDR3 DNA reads TGTGCCAGCTCACCCAGCGGTGAAAAACTGTTTTTT. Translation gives CASSPSGEKLFF.

The CDR3 nucleotides read TGCAGCGTTGAATTCGTATACAATGAGCAGTTCTTC. Amino acids: CSVEFVYNEQFF. The rearrangement joins TRBV29-1 to TRBJ2-1; no clear D gene. V lost 2 bases and J lost 4, with 6 bases in between. Germline V gives CDR1 SQVTM, CDR2 ANQGSEA. The CDR3 is 12 residues long.

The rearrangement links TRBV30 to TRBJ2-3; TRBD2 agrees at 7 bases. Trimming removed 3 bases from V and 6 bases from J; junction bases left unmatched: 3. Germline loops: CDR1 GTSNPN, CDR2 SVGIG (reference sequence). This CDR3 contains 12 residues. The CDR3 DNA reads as TGTGCCTGGAGCGGGACTACGGATACGCAGTATTTT. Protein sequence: CAWSGTTDTQYF.

This chain's CDR3 is CASSPLEGAHIYGYTF. The CDR3, as DNA: TGTGCCAGCAGTCCCCTCGAGGGGGCGCATATATATGGCTACACCTTC. The rearrangement links TRBV27 to TRBJ1-2; 7 nucleotides align to TRBD1. Germline V CDR1 and CDR2: MNHEY, SMNVEV (reference sequence). With V trimmed by 5 bases and J by 5 bases, 14 bases remained unmatched. The CDR3 loop spans 16 amino acids.

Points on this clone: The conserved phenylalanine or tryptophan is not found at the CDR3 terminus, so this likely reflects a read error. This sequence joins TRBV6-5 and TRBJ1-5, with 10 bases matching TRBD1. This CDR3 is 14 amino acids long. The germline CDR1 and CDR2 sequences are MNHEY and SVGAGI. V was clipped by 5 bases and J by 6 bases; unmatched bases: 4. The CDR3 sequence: CASSDGQGGQPQHL. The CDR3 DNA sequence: TGTGCCAGCAGTGACGGACAGGGGGGTCAGCCCCAGCATCTT.

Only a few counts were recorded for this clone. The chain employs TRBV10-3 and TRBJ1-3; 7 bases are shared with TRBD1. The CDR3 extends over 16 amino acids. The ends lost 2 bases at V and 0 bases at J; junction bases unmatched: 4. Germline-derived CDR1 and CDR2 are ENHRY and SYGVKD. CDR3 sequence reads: CAISEGQVSSGNTIYF. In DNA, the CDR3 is TGTGCCATCAGTGAGGGACAGGTCTCCTCTGGAAACACCATATATTTT.

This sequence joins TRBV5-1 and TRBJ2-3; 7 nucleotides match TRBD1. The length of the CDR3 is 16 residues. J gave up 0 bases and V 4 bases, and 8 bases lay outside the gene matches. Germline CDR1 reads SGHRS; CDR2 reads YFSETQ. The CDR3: CASSPGDSVSTDTQYF. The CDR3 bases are TGCGCCAGCAGCCCAGGGGACAGCGTGAGCACAGATACGCAGTATTTT.